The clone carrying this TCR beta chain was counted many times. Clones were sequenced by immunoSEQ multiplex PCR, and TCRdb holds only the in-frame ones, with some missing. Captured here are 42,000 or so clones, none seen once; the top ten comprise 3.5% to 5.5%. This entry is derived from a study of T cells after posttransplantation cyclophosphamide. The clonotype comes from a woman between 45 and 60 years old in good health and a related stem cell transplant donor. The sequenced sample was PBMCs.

CDR3 region: CASSGQPYGYTF. The CDR3 DNA sequence: TGCGCCAGCAGTGGACAGCCATATGGCTACACCTTC. The V call is TRBV10-2, the J call TRBJ1-2, with D tentatively TRBD1 (5 bases). The CDR3 is 12 amino acids. Per the germline V gene, CDR1 is WSHSY and CDR2 is SAAADI. The V end was cut by 4 bases, the J end by 5 bases, with 8 bases between.